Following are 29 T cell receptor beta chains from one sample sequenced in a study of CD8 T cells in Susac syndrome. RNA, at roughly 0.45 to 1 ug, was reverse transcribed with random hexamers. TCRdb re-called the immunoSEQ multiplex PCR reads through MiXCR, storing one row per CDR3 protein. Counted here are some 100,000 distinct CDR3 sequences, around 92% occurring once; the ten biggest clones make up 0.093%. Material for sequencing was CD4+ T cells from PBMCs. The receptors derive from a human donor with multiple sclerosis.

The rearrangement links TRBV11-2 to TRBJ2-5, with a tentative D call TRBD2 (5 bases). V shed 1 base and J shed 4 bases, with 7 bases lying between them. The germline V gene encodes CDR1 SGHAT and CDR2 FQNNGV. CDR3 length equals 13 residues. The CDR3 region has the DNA TGTGCCAGCAGCTTAGTTGGGAGAGAGACCCAGTACTTC. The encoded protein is CASSLVGRETQYF.

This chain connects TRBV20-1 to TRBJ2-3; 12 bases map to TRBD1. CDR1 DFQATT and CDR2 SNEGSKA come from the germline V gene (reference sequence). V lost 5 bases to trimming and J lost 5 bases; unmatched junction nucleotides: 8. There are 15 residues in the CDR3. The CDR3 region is CSADPGQGAKDTQYF. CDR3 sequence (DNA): TGCAGTGCTGACCCGGGACAGGGGGCGAAAGATACGCAGTATTTT.

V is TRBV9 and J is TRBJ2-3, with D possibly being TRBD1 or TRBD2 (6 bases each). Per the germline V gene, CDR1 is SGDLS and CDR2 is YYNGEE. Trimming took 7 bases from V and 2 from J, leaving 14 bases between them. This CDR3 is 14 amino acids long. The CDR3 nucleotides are TGTGCCAGCGGGGGGCCGGACGCCACAGATACGCAGTATTTT. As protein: CASGGPDATDTQYF.

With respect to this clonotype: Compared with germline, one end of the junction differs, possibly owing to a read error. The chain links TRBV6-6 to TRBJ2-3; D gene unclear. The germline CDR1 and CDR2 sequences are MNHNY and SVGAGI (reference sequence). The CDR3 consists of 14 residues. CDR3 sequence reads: CASTYTRQTDTQYF. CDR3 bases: TGTGCCAGCACTTACACAAGGCAAACAGATACGCAGTATTTT.

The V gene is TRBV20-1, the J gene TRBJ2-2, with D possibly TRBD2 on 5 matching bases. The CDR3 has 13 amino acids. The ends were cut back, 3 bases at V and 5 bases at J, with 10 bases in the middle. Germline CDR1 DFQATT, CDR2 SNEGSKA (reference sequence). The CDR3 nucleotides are TGCAGTGCTAGTCTGGGGAGAACCGGGGAGCTGTTTTTT. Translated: CSASLGRTGELFF.

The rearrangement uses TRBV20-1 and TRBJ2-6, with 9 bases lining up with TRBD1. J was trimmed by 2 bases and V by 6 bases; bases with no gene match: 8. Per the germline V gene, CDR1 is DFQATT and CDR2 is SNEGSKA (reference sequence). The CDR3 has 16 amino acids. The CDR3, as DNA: TGCAGTGCGGTGGGACAGGGTGGCCCTGGGGCCAACGTCCTGACTTTC. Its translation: CSAVGQGGPGANVLTF.

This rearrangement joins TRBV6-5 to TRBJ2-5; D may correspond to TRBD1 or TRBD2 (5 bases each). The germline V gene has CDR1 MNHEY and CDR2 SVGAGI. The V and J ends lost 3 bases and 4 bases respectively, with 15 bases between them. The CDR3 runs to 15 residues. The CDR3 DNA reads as TGTGCCAGCAGTTATAGCGTAGGGACGAGAGAGACCCAGTACTTC. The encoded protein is CASSYSVGTRETQYF.

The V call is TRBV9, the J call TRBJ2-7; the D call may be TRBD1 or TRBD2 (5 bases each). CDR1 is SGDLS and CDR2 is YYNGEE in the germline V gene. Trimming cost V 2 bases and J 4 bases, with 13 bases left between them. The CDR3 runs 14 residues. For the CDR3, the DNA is TGTGCCAGCAGCGTCCGGGACGCAGAATACGAGCAGTACTTC. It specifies CASSVRDAEYEQYF.

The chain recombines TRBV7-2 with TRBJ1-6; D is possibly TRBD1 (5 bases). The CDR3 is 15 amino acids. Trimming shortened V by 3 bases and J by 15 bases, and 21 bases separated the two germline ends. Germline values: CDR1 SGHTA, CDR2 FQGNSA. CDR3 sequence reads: CASSFDATAVYSLHF. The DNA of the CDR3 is TGTGCCAGCAGCTTCGACGCGACAGCAGTTTACAGCCTCCACTTT.

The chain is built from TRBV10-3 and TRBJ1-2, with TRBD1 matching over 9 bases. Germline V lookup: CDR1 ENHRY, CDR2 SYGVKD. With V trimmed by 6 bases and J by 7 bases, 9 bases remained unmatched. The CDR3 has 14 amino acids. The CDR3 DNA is TGTGCCATCAGAAACACCGGGACAGGGTCTGGCTACACCTTC. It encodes CAIRNTGTGSGYTF.

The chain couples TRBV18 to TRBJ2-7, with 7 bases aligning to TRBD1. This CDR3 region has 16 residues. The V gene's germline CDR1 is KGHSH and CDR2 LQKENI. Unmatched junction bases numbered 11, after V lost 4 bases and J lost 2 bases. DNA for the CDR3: TGTGCCAGCTCACTAGGAAGAGACAGGGCAGCCTACGAGCAGTACTTC. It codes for CASSLGRDRAAYEQYF.

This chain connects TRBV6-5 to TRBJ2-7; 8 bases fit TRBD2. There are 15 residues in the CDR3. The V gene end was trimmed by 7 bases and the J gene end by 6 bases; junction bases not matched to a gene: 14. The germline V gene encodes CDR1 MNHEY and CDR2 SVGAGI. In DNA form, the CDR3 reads TGTGCCAGCAATTGGGGCCGGGGGGGCCTTTCCGAGCAGTACTTC. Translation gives CASNWGRGGLSEQYF.

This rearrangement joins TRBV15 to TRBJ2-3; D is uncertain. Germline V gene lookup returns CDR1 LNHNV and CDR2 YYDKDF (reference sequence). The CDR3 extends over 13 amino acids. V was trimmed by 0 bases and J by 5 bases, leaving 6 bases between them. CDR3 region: CATSRDNGDTQYF. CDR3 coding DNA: TGTGCCACCAGCAGAGACAACGGAGATACGCAGTATTTT.

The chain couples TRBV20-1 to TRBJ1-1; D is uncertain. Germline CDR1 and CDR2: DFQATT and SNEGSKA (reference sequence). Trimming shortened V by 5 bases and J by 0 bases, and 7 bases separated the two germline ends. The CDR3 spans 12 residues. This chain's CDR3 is CSAVRMNTEAFF. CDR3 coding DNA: TGCAGTGCTGTCCGGATGAACACTGAAGCTTTCTTT.

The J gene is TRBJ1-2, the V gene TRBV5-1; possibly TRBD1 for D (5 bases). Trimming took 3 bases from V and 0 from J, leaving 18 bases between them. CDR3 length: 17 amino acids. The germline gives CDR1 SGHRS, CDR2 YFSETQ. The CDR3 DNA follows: TGCGCCAGCAGCTGGGACGATTACCCCATAGCTAACTATGGCTACACCTTC. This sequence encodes CASSWDDYPIANYGYTF.

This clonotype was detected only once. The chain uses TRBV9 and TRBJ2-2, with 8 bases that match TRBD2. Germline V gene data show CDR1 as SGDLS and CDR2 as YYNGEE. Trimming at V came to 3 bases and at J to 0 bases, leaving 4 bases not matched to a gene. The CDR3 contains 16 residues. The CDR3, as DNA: TGTGCCAGCAGCGCCCGGGGGGGGGCGAACACCGGGGAGCTGTTTTTT. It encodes CASSARGGANTGELFF.

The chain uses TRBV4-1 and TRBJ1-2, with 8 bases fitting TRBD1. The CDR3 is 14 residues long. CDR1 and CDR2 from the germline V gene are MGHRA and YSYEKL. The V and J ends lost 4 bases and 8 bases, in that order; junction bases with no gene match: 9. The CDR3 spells CASSLTQGEEGYTF. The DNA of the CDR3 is TGCGCCAGCAGCCTCACACAGGGGGAAGAGGGCTACACCTTC.

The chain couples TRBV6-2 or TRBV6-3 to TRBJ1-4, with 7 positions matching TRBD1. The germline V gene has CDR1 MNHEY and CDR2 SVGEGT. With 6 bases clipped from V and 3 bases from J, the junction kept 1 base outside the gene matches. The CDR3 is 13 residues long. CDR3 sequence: CASRGTANEKLFF. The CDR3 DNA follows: TGTGCCAGCAGGGGGACAGCTAATGAAAAACTGTTTTTT.

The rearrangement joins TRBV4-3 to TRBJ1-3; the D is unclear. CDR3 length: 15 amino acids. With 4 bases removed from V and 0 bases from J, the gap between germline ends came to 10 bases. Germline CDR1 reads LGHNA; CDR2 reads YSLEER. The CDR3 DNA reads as TGCGCCAGCAGCCTTCAGACCTACTCTGGAAACACCATATATTTT. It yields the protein CASSLQTYSGNTIYF.

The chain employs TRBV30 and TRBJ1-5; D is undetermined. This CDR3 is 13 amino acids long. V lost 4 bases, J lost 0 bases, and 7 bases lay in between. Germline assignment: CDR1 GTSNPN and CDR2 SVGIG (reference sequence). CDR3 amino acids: CAWTGGSNQPQHF. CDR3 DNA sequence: TGTGCCTGGACGGGCGGTAGCAATCAGCCCCAGCATTTT.

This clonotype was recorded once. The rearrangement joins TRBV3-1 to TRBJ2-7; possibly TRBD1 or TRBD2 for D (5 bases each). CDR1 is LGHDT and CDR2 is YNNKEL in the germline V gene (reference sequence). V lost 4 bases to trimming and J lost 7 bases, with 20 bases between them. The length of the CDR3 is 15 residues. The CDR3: CASSPNWDLPPEQYF. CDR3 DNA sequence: TGTGCCAGCAGCCCAAACTGGGACCTGCCGCCGGAGCAGTACTTC.

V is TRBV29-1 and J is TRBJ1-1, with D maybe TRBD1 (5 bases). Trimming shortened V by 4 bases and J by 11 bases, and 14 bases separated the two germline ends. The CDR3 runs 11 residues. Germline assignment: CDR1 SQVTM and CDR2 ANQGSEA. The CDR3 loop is CSVGFSGNAFF. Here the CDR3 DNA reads TGCAGCGTTGGGTTCTCAGGGAACGCTTTCTTT.

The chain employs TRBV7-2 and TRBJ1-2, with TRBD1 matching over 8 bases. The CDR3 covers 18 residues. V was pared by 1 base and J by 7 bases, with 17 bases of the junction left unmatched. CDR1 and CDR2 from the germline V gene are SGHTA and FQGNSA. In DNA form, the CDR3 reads TGTGCCAGCAGCTTAGGTCCGGGACAGGCTCTCCCGGTGGGTGGCTACACCTTC. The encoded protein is CASSLGPGQALPVGGYTF.

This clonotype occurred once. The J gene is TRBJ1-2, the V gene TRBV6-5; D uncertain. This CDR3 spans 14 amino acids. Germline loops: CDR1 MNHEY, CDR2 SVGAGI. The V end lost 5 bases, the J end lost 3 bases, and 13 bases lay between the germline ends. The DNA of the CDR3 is TGTGCCAGCAGTGACGGACTGGTCGACTATGGCTACACCTTC. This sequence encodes CASSDGLVDYGYTF.

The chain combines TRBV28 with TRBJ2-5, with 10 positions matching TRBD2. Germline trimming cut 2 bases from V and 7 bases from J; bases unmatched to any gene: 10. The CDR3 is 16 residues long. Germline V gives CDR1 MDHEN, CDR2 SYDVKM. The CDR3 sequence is CASSLSGGGPPGTQYF. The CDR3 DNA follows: TGTGCCAGCAGTTTAAGCGGGGGGGGACCCCCAGGGACCCAGTACTTC.

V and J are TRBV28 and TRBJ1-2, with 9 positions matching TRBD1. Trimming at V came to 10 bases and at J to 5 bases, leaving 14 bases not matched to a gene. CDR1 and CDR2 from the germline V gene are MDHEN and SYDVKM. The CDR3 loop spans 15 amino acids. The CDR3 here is CATFDLAGTGYGYTF. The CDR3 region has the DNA TGTGCCACCTTCGACCTAGCCGGGACAGGGTATGGCTACACCTTC.

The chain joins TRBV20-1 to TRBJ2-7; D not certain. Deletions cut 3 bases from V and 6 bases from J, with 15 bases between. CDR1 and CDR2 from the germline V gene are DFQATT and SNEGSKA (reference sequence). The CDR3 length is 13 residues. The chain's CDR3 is CSASIQARGEQYF. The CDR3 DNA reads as TGCAGTGCTAGTATTCAAGCGAGAGGCGAGCAGTACTTC.

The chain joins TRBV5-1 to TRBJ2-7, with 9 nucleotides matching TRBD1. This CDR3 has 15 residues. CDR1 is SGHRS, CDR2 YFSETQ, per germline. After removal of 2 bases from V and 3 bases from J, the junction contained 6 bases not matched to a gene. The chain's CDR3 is CASSFWRQGVYEQYF. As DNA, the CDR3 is TGCGCCAGCAGCTTCTGGAGACAGGGGGTCTACGAGCAGTACTTC.

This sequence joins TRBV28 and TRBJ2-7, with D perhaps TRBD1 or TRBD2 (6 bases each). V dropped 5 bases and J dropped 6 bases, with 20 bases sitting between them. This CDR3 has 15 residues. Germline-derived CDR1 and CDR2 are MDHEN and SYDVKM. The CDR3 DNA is TGTGCCAGCAGTGGCGGGACACTGTTCTTTGGCGAGCAGTACTTC. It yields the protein CASSGGTLFFGEQYF.